This passage covers 27 T cell receptor beta chains from one sample sequenced in a study of cytomegalovirus exposure and HLA in healthy donors. PCR primers comprised 60 Vbeta and 13 Jbeta primers. Using immunoSEQ multiplex PCR, the repertoire was profiled, and TCRdb retains in-frame clones only, with some absent. In the table there are 150,000 to 200,000 clones, about 86% of which are singletons. Sample: PBMCs. These receptors were taken from a woman aged 25 to 45 in good health and CMV-seronegative.

This chain uses TRBV5-1 with TRBJ2-5, with TRBD1 matching over 9 bases. V lost 4 bases and J lost 5; bases outside the gene matches: 9. The CDR3 has 15 amino acids. Germline lookup yields CDR1 SGHRS and CDR2 YFSETQ. CDR3 coding DNA: TGCGCCAGCAGCACGGCGGGACAGGGCATCGAGACCCAGTACTTC. Translating it yields CASSTAGQGIETQYF.

This chain connects TRBV7-9 to TRBJ2-3; the D is unclear. The CDR3 runs 15 residues. Germline CDR1 reads SEHNR; CDR2 reads FQNEAQ (reference sequence). Trimming removed 0 bases from V and 1 base from J, with 8 bases in between. The CDR3: CASSLASTRTDTQYF. CDR3 coding DNA: TGTGCCAGCAGCTTAGCGAGCACGCGCACAGATACGCAGTATTTT.

Only one count was recorded for this clone. The CDR3 protein is CASSTGTGPRDTGELFF. DNA for the CDR3: TGCGCCAGCAGTACCGGGACAGGACCTAGAGACACCGGGGAGCTGTTTTTT. This chain uses TRBV4-3 with TRBJ2-2, with TRBD1 matching over 8 bases. The germline gives CDR1 LGHNA, CDR2 YSLEER. The CDR3 totals 17 residues. V shed 6 bases and J 3 bases; nucleotides not matched to a gene: 12.

The rearrangement uses TRBV29-1 and TRBJ2-7; TRBD1 agrees at 8 bases. The germline gives CDR1 SQVTM, CDR2 ANQGSEA. The ends lost 3 bases at V and 0 bases at J; junction bases unmatched: 1. This CDR3 spans 13 amino acids. CDR3 protein: CSVEGQDSYEQYF. In DNA, the CDR3 is TGCAGCGTTGAGGGACAGGACTCCTACGAGCAGTACTTC.

The V and J genes are TRBV11-2 and TRBJ2-1; weak D call: TRBD2 (5 bases). This CDR3 is built from 13 residues. CDR1 and CDR2 (germline): SGHAT, FQNNGV. V was cut by 6 bases and J by 6 bases, with 12 bases left in between. The CDR3 spells CASRLLGANEQFF. Here the CDR3 DNA reads TGTGCCAGCAGGCTACTAGGAGCCAATGAGCAGTTCTTC. Combining the CDR3 with reference TRBV11-2 and TRBJ2-1 gives the whole variable domain EAGVAQSPRYKIIEKRQSVAFWCNPISGHATLYWYQQILGQGPKLLIQFQNNGVVDDSQLPKDRFSAERLKGVDSTLKIQPAKLEDSAVYLCASRLLGANEQFFGPGTRLTVL.

J is TRBJ2-7 and V is TRBV29-1; a weak D match, TRBD1 (5 bases). Germline CDR1 and CDR2: SQVTM and ANQGSEA. The CDR3 contains 12 residues. V shed 5 bases and J shed 5 bases, with 13 bases lying between them. In DNA form, the CDR3 reads TGCAGCGTTAGCCAGGGCTTCCACGAGCAGTACTTC. Protein sequence: CSVSQGFHEQYF.

Note on this clone: A junction end diverges from the germline sequence, so it may reflect a read error. The chain has TRBV29-1 and TRBJ2-6, with a tentative D call TRBD1 (5 bases). Germline CDR1 is SQVTM and CDR2 is ANQGSEA. The CDR3 sequence is 16 residues long. The CDR3 sequence: CSVEVFWPSGANGLTF. CDR3 coding DNA: TGCAGCGTTGAAGTTTTTTGGCCCTCTGGGGCCAACGGCCTGACTTTC.

CDR3: CASSDSRTFNTEAFF. CDR3 nucleotide sequence: TGTGCCAGTAGCGATTCCAGGACATTCAACACTGAAGCTTTCTTT. V and J are TRBV19 and TRBJ1-1; weak D call: TRBD1 (5 bases). This CDR3 region has 15 residues. V lost 6 bases to trimming and J lost 2 bases, with 16 bases between them. Looked up from germline, CDR1 is LNHDA and CDR2 is SQIVND (reference sequence). Full variable domain (outside the CDR3, taken from reference TRBV19 and TRBJ1-1): DGGITQSPKYLFRKEGQNVTLSCEQNLNHDAMYWYRQDPGQGLRLIYYSQIVNDFQKGDIAEGYSVSREKKESFPLTVTSAQKNPTAFYLCASSDSRTFNTEAFFGQGTRLTVV.

The rearrangement links TRBV27 to TRBJ1-5; no clear D. V was shortened by 1 base and J by 5 bases, with 9 bases between the two germline ends. The CDR3 covers 14 residues. The germline CDR1 and CDR2 sequences are MNHEY and SMNVEV (reference sequence). The CDR3 sequence: CASSLWAGYQPQHF. DNA for the CDR3: TGTGCCAGCAGTTTATGGGCAGGTTATCAGCCCCAGCATTTT.

The V and J genes are TRBV7-9 and TRBJ2-1; a weak D match, TRBD1 (5 bases). Germline V CDR1 and CDR2: SEHNR, FQNEAQ (reference sequence). CDR3 size: 14 residues. With 1 base removed from V and 9 bases from J, the gap between germline ends came to 13 bases. In DNA form, the CDR3 reads TGTGCCAGCAGCTTAGGGGCAGGGATGGGTGAGCAGTTCTTC. Protein product: CASSLGAGMGEQFF.

The V call is TRBV30, the J call TRBJ2-5, with unresolved D. Trimming removed 0 bases at V and 12 bases at J, with 5 bases between. Germline assignment: CDR1 GTSNPN and CDR2 SVGIG (reference sequence). There are 9 residues in the CDR3. CDR3 region: CAWSVLEYF. For the CDR3, the DNA is TGTGCCTGGAGTGTACTCGAGTACTTC.

The gene calls are TRBV28 and TRBJ1-5; possible D gene TRBD1, 5 bases. This CDR3 contains 17 residues. The ends were cut back, 5 bases at V and 1 base at J, with 18 bases in the middle. CDR1 is MDHEN, CDR2 SYDVKM, per germline. The CDR3 nucleotides read TGTGCCAGCAGTCCCACTGGGAGGGGCTGGAGCAATCAGCCCCAGCATTTT. This translates into CASSPTGRGWSNQPQHF. Full variable domain (outside the CDR3, taken from reference TRBV28 and TRBJ1-5): DVKVTQSSRYLVKRTGEKVFLECVQDMDHENMFWYRQDPGLGLRLIYFSYDVKMKEKGDIPEGYSVSREKKERFSLILESASTNQTSMYLCASSPTGRGWSNQPQHFGDGTRLSIL.

This sequence joins TRBV5-1 and TRBJ1-6; 7 bases align to TRBD1. V gave up 5 bases and J gave up 10 bases; unmatched junction bases: 6. The CDR3 loop spans 13 amino acids. Germline CDR1 is SGHRS and CDR2 is YFSETQ. The CDR3 DNA reads as TGCGCCAGCAGTTCTACAGGGGTCTCACCCCTCCACTTT. Protein product: CASSSTGVSPLHF.

The chain uses TRBV5-6 and TRBJ2-5; TRBD1 is a possible D gene (6 bases). The CDR3 consists of 14 residues. The germline V and J ends were trimmed by 6 bases and 4 bases, with 16 bases remaining between them. In germline, CDR1 is SGHDT, CDR2 YYEEEE. The CDR3 sequence is CASTPLRGGETQYF. The CDR3 DNA is TGTGCCAGCACCCCTCTCAGGGGTGGAGAGACCCAGTACTTC.

This clone was detected once. The chain employs TRBV11-2 and TRBJ2-1; TRBD1 might be the D (5 bases). The ends were cut back, 4 bases at V and 0 bases at J, with 7 bases in the middle. The CDR3 loop spans 14 amino acids. CDR1 SGHAT and CDR2 FQNNGV come from the germline V gene. The CDR3, as DNA: TGTGCCAGCAGCTCTCAGGGCTCCTACAATGAGCAGTTCTTC. Translation: CASSSQGSYNEQFF.

The J gene is TRBJ1-2, the V gene TRBV7-2, with D possibly TRBD1 on 6 matching bases. With 5 bases removed from V and 2 bases from J, the gap between germline ends came to 18 bases. CDR1 and CDR2 (germline): SGHTA, FQGNSA. The CDR3 loop spans 16 amino acids. This CDR3 reads CASSTQKGGTNYGYTF. DNA for the CDR3: TGTGCCAGCAGCACCCAAAAGGGGGGGACCAACTATGGCTACACCTTC.

The chain employs TRBV9 and TRBJ2-1, with unresolved D. Germline V gene lookup returns CDR1 SGDLS and CDR2 YYNGEE. V gave up 1 base and J gave up 9 bases, with 14 bases separating them. The CDR3 contains 14 residues. CDR3 nucleotide sequence: TGTGCCAGCAGCGTACGTCCGGTCCCAAGTGAGCAGTTCTTC. Residues: CASSVRPVPSEQFF. The complete variable domain, with remaining parts taken from reference TRBV9 and TRBJ2-1, reads DSGVTQTPKHLITATGQRVTLRCSPRSGDLSVYWYQQSLDQGLQFLIQYYNGEERAKGNILERFSAQQFPDLHSELNLSSLELGDSALYFCASSVRPVPSEQFFGPGTRLTVL.

This chain uses TRBV2 with TRBJ2-5; the match to TRBD1 covers 10 bases. The J call may be incorrect, as the DNA end agrees better with TRBJ2-7. Per the germline V gene, CDR1 is SNHLY and CDR2 is FYNNEI. The CDR3 is 17 amino acids. The DNA of the CDR3 is TGTGCCAGCAGTGAAGTAGGCGTGGGACAGGGGAATTACGAGCAGTACTTC. This gives the protein CASSEVGVGQGNYEQYF.

The chain employs TRBV7-9 and TRBJ2-5; 12 bases are a match to TRBD1. Germline V lookup: CDR1 SEHNR, CDR2 FQNEAQ (reference sequence). CDR3 length: 16 residues. V was pared by 1 base and J by 5 bases, with 5 bases of the junction left unmatched. CDR3 sequence (DNA): TGTGCCAGCAGCTTAGGGGACAGGGGGCTTCGGGAGACCCAGTACTTC. Translated: CASSLGDRGLRETQYF.

The V gene is TRBV2, the J gene TRBJ1-4, with D possibly being TRBD1 (6 bases). This CDR3 is built from 12 residues. The V gene lost 8 bases and the J gene lost 6 bases, with 10 bases spanning the gap. Germline values: CDR1 SNHLY, CDR2 FYNNEI. This chain's CDR3 is CASGGVHEKLFF. The CDR3 DNA reads as TGTGCCAGCGGGGGCGTCCATGAAAAACTGTTTTTT.

This chain joins TRBV7-2 and TRBJ2-5, with TRBD2 as a possible D gene (6 bases). Germline V lookup: CDR1 SGHTA, CDR2 FQGNSA. This CDR3 has 15 amino acids. V lost 3 bases and J 1 base, leaving 12 bases between the germline ends. The CDR3 bases are TGTGCCAGCAGCTTGGCCCCAGCGGGCCAAGAGACCCAGTACTTC. The encoded protein is CASSLAPAGQETQYF.

V gene TRBV9 combines with J gene TRBJ2-1; 7 bases map to TRBD2. The CDR3 length is 15 residues. CDR1 is SGDLS, CDR2 YYNGEE, per germline. J lost 8 bases, V lost 5 bases, and 13 bases had no gene match. The DNA of the CDR3 is TGTGCCAGCAGTCCCCTGTCGGGAGGCGGTGATGAGCAGTTCTTC. Translating it yields CASSPLSGGGDEQFF.

Details on this clone: At one of its ends the junction is not consistent with the germline gene, which may arise from a read error. The chain couples TRBV7-9 to TRBJ2-7; the D gene is possibly TRBD2 (5 bases). This CDR3 region has 15 residues. CDR1 and CDR2 from the germline V gene are SEHNR and FQNEAQ (reference sequence). The CDR3, as DNA: TGTTCCAGCAGCTTAGCGAACGGGGAAGTCCACGAGCAGTACTTC. This encodes CSSSLANGEVHEQYF.

This chain connects TRBV7-2 to TRBJ2-5; D is undetermined. Germline V CDR1 and CDR2: SGHTA, FQGNSA. V was clipped by 2 bases and J by 2 bases, with 24 bases between them. CDR3 length: 19 amino acids. The CDR3 region is CASSLPRDLRPGMQETQYF. As DNA, the CDR3 is TGTGCCAGCAGCTTACCGAGAGATCTCCGCCCAGGAATGCAAGAGACCCAGTACTTC. Supplemented by reference TRBV7-2 and TRBJ2-5, the full variable domain reads GAGVSQSPSNKVTEKGKDVELRCDPISGHTALYWYRQSLGQGLEFLIYFQGNSAPDKSGLPSDRFSAERTGGSVSTLTIQRTQQEDSAVYLCASSLPRDLRPGMQETQYFGPGTRLLVL.

The chain carries TRBV5-6 and TRBJ1-6; TRBD1 matches at 9 bases. Germline CDR1 is SGHDT and CDR2 is YYEEEE. The CDR3 loop spans 15 amino acids. Losses at the gene ends were 0 bases for V and 9 bases for J; bases not matched to a gene: 4. The CDR3 nucleotides are TGTGCCAGCAGCTTGGGGACAGGGGTTGGTTCACCCCTCCACTTT. It translates to CASSLGTGVGSPLHF.

The gene calls are TRBV6-6 and TRBJ2-7; D unclear. The CDR3 length is 13 residues. Trimming took off 7 bases at V and 0 bases at J, with 10 bases between the two ends. The germline V gene encodes CDR1 MNHNY and CDR2 SVGAGI (reference sequence). Here the CDR3 reads CASKLVGSYEQYF. The CDR3 DNA sequence: TGTGCCAGCAAACTGGTCGGCTCCTACGAGCAGTACTTC.

The CDR3 DNA reads as TGTGCCAGCAGCTCCGCCTACAGGGGCTTTGACCGAGAGACCCAGTACTTC. As protein: CASSSAYRGFDRETQYF. The chain recombines TRBV7-6 with TRBJ2-5; TRBD1 matches 7 bases. Per germline, CDR1 SGHVS and CDR2 FNYEAQ. This CDR3 contains 17 residues. The V gene end was trimmed by 4 bases and the J gene end by 4 bases; junction bases not matched to a gene: 15.